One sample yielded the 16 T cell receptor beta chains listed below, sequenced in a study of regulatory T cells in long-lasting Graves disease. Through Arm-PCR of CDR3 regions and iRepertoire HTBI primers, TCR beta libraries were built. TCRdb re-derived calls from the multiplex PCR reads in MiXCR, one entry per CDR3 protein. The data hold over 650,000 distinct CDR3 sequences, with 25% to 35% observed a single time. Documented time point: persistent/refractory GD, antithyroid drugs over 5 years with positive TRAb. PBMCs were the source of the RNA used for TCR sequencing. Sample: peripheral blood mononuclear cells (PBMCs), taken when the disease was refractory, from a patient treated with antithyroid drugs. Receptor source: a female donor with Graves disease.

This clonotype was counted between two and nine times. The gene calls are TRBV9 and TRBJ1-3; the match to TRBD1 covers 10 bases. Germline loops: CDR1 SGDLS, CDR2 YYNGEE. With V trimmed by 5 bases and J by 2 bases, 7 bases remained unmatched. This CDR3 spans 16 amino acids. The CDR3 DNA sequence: TGTGCCAGCAGTCTGACCGGGACAGGGGCTGGAAACACCATATATTTT. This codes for CASSLTGTGAGNTIYF. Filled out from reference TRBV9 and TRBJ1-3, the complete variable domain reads DSGVTQTPKHLITATGQRVTLRCSPRSGDLSVYWYQQSLDQGLQFLIQYYNGEERAKGNILERFSAQQFPDLHSELNLSSLELGDSALYFCASSLTGTGAGNTIYFGEGSWLTVV.

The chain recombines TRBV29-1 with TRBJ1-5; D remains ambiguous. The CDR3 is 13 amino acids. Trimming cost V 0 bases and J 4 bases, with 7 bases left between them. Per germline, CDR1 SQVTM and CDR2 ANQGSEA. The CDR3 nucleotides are TGCAGCGTTGAAGAAGGACCGAATCAGCCCCAGCATTTT. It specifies CSVEEGPNQPQHF.

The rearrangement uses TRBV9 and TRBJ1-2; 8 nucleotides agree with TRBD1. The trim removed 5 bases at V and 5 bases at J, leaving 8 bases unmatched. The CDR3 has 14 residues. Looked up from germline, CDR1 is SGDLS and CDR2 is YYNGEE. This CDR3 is CASSQGNRGYGYTF. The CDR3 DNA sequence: TGTGCCAGCAGTCAAGGAAACAGGGGGTATGGCTACACCTTC. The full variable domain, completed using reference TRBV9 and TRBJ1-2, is DSGVTQTPKHLITATGQRVTLRCSPRSGDLSVYWYQQSLDQGLQFLIQYYNGEERAKGNILERFSAQQFPDLHSELNLSSLELGDSALYFCASSQGNRGYGYTFGSGTRLTVV.

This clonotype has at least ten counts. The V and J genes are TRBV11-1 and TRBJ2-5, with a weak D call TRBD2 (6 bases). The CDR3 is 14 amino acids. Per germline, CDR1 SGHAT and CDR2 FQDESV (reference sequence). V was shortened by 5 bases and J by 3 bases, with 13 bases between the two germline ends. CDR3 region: CASSGGTSEETQYF. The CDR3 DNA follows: TGTGCCAGCAGCGGGGGGACTTCAGAAGAGACCCAGTACTTC.

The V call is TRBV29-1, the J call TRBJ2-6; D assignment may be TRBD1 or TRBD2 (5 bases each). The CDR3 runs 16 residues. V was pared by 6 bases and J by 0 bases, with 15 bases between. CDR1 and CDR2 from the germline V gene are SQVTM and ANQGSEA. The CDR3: CSVGVGGLSGANVLTF. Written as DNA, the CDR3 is TGCAGCGTGGGGGTCGGCGGACTCTCTGGGGCCAACGTCCTGACTTTC.

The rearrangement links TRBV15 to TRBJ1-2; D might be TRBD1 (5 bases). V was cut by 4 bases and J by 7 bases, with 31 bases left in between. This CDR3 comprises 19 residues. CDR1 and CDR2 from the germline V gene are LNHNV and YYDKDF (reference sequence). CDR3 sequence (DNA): TGTGCCACCAGCAACAGGCTCTCGGGACTGCGGCATGATGGGGGTGGCTACACCTTC. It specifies CATSNRLSGLRHDGGGYTF.

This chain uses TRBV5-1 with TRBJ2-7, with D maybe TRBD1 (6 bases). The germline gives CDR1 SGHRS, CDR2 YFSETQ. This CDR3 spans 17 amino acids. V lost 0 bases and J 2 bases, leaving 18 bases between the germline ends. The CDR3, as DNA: TGCGCCAGCAGCTTGGAAGAAACAGGGAGCTCGACCTACGAGCAGTACTTC. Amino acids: CASSLEETGSSTYEQYF. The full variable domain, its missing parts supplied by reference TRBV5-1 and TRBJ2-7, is KAGVTQTPRYLIKTRGQQVTLSCSPISGHRSVSWYQQTPGQGLQFLFEYFSETQRNKGNFPGRFSGRQFSNSRSEMNVSTLELGDSALYLCASSLEETGSSTYEQYFGPGTRLTVT.

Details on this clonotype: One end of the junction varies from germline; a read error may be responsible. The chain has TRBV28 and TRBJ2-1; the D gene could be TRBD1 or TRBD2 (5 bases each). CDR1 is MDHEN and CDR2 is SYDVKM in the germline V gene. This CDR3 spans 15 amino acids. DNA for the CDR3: TGTGCCAGCAGAGGAACCTCTGGGACCATTAATGAACAGTTCTTC. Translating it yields CASRGTSGTINEQFF. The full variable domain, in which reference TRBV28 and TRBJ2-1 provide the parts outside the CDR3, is DVKVTQSSRYLVKRTGEKVFLECVQDMDHENMFWYRQDPGLGLRLIYFSYDVKMKEKGDIPEGYSVSREKKERFSLILESASTNQTSMYLCASRGTSGTINEQFFGPGTRLTVL.

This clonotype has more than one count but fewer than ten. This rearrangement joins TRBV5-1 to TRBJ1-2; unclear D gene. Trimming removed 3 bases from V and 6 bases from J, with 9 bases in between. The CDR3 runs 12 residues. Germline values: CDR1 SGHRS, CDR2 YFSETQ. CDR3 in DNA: TGCGCCAGCAGCTCTTTTCAGGATGGCTACACCTTC. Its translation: CASSSFQDGYTF.

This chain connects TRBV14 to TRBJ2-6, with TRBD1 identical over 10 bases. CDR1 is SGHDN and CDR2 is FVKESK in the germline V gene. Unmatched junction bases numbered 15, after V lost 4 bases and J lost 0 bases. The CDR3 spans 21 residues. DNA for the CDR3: TGTGCCAGCAGCCGTGACAGGGGGCGTCGATCGGGGCTCTCTGGGGCCAACGTCCTGACTTTC. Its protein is CASSRDRGRRSGLSGANVLTF.

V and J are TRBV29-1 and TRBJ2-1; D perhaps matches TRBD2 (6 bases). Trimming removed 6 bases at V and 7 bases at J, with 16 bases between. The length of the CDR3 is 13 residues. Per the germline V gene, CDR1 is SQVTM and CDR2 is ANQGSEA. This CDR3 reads CSVGGLGLNEQFF. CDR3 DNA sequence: TGCAGCGTGGGGGGACTCGGTTTGAATGAGCAGTTCTTC.

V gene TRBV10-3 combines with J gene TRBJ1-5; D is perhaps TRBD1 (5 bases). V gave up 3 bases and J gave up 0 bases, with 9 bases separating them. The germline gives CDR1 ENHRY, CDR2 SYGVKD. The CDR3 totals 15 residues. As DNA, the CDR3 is TGTGCCATCAGTGAAGGGGCGGATAGCAATCAGCCCCAGCATTTT. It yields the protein CAISEGADSNQPQHF.

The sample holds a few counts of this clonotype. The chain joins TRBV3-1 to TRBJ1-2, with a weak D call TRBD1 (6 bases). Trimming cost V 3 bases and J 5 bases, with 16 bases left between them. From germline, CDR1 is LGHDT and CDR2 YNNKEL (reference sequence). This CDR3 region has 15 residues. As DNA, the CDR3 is TGTGCCAGCAGCCAGGGGGCCCGTGGGGGTTATGGCTACACCTTC. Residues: CASSQGARGGYGYTF.

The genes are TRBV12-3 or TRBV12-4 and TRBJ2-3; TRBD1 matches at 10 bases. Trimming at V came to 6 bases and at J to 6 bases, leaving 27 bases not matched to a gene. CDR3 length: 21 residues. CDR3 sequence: CASSAPGQGIGEARPQDTQYF. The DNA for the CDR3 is TGTGCCAGCAGCGCCCCGGGACAGGGGATCGGAGAGGCCCGGCCGCAGGATACGCAGTATTTT.

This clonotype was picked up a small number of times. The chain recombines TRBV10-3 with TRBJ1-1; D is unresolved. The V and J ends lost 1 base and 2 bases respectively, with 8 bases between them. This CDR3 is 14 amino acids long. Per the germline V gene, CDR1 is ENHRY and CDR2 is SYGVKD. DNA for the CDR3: TGTGCCATCAGTGAGTACCTCAGAAACACTGAAGCTTTCTTT. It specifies CAISEYLRNTEAFF.

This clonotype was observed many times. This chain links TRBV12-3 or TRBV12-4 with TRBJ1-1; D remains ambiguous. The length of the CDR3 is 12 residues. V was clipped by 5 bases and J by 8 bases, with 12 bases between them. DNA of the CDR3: TGTGCCAGCAGTACCGGGTTCCAAGAAGCTTTCTTT. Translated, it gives CASSTGFQEAFF.